This T cell receptor beta chain was identified in a study of OX40 agonist ivuxolimab in advanced cancers. In regard to this clone: Its antigen remains unidentified.

The data were produced by immunoSEQ multiplex PCR, yet TCRdb's version contains in-frame clones alone and is incomplete. Here the sample spans some 33,000 clones, 80% to 95% being singletons. The timepoints at which blood was sampled were baseline, cycle 4 day 1, and cycle 7 day 1. Trimming stripped 7 bases from V and 4 bases from J, with 16 bases between. Germline V gene sequence: CDR1 MDHEN, CDR2 SYDVKM. The CDR3 runs 14 residues. General study findings and limits: In the expanded peripheral T cells, antigen specificity was never determined.

This sequence was found in an adult with an advanced solid tumor such as melanoma, head and neck, liver or kidney cancer. This sample comprised CD4+ or CD8+ T cells sorted from blood, obtained in a trial of the OX40 agonist ivuxolimab. The chain employs TRBV28 and TRBJ1-2; possibly TRBD1 for D (5 bases). For the CDR3, the DNA is TGTGCCAGCACCGCCCCCGGGGGGGGCTATGGCTACACCTTC. It yields the protein CASTAPGGGYGYTF.